A single sample is the source of the 5 T cell receptor beta chains below, sequenced in a study of PD-L1 blockade in urothelial cancer. The time point was: pretreatment peripheral blood. Produced via immunoSEQ multiplex PCR; TCRdb's table is partial and in-frame only. The sample has more than 35,000 clones, approximately 80% seen once; the top ten hold 13% to 15%. Sample: PBMCs, taken around atezolizumab (anti-PD-L1) treatment. These receptors all come from a man older than 75 with urothelial cancer.

The V gene is TRBV18, the J gene TRBJ2-2; no clear D. Germline CDR1 is KGHSH and CDR2 is LQKENI. Trimming stripped 3 bases from V and 5 bases from J, with 7 bases between. The CDR3 consists of 13 residues. CDR3 sequence reads: CASSPYKTGELFF. The CDR3 region has the DNA TGTGCCAGCTCACCGTACAAAACCGGGGAGCTGTTTTTT.

V usage is TRBV7-2 and J usage is TRBJ2-5; 7 bases align to TRBD2. CDR1 and CDR2 from the germline V gene are SGHTA and FQGNSA. The CDR3 totals 16 residues. J gave up 9 bases and V 5 bases, and 18 bases lay outside the gene matches. The CDR3, as DNA: TGTGCCAGCAGCCCTGGGGCTAGCGGATCTCCGGGGGCCCAGTACTTC. It yields the protein CASSPGASGSPGAQYF.

The chain couples TRBV5-1 to TRBJ2-1; TRBD2 matches at 10 bases. This CDR3 has 17 amino acids. Germline CDR1 is SGHRS and CDR2 is YFSETQ. The V and J ends lost 4 bases and 7 bases, in that order; junction bases with no gene match: 14. The CDR3, as DNA: TGCGCCAGCAGCCCGCTAGAAAGCGGGAGGGCCGGGAATGAGCAGTTCTTC. Translated: CASSPLESGRAGNEQFF.

The V gene is TRBV19, the J gene TRBJ2-1, with 9 bases fitting TRBD2. The CDR3 extends over 16 amino acids. CDR1 and CDR2 (germline): LNHDA, SQIVND (reference sequence). V lost 5 bases and J lost 0; bases outside the gene matches: 5. The CDR3 here is CASSPSGMSSYNEQFF. In DNA, the CDR3 is TGTGCCAGTAGTCCTAGCGGGATGAGCTCCTACAATGAGCAGTTCTTC.

The genes are TRBV27 and TRBJ2-6; D gene ambiguous. The CDR3 consists of 14 residues. Germline loops: CDR1 MNHEY, CDR2 SMNVEV (reference sequence). Trimming took 6 bases from V and 0 from J, leaving 6 bases between them. The CDR3 coding sequence is TGTGCCAGCAGCCTTAGCTCTGGGGCCAACGTCCTGACTTTC. Protein sequence: CASSLSSGANVLTF.